The 8 T cell receptor beta chains presented below share a single source sample, sequenced in a study of cytomegalovirus exposure and HLA in healthy donors. Sequencing was performed with immunoSEQ multiplex PCR; in TCRdb, only in-frame clones are kept and a portion is missing. The table lists about 110,000 clones, approximately 91% of them singletons. The specimen was PBMCs. Receptor source: a woman under 30 in good health and CMV-seronegative.

The chain combines TRBV6-1 with TRBJ2-6, with D unresolved. V was shortened by 10 bases and J by 1 base, with 14 bases between the two germline ends. This CDR3 is built from 15 residues. The germline gives CDR1 MNHNS, CDR2 SASEGT. CDR3 residues: CATSNYRSGANVLTF. The CDR3 DNA is TGTGCCACCTCTAACTATAGGTCTGGGGCCAACGTCCTGACTTTC.

This clone was observed a single time. J is TRBJ2-2 and V is TRBV19, with a weak D call TRBD2 (6 bases). The germline V gene encodes CDR1 LNHDA and CDR2 SQIVND (reference sequence). There are 15 residues in the CDR3. V lost 4 bases to trimming and J lost 5 bases, with 14 bases between them. CDR3 protein: CASSTRTTWTGELFF. The CDR3 DNA is TGTGCCAGTAGTACGAGGACTACGTGGACCGGGGAGCTGTTTTTT.

The CDR3 sequence is CASSDNSNYGYTF. CDR3 sequence (DNA): TGTGCCAGCAGTGACAATTCTAACTATGGCTACACCTTC. This chain connects TRBV2 to TRBJ1-2, with D unclear. Germline CDR1 is SNHLY and CDR2 is FYNNEI. This CDR3 has 13 residues. With 3 bases removed from V and 0 bases from J, the gap between germline ends came to 5 bases.

This clone was counted a single time. The chain combines TRBV7-9 with TRBJ2-7; 8 nucleotides agree with TRBD1. From germline, CDR1 is SEHNR and CDR2 FQNEAQ (reference sequence). This CDR3 comprises 14 residues. After removal of 5 bases from V and 2 bases from J, the junction contained 5 bases not matched to a gene. This CDR3 is CASSPDRGAYEQYF. CDR3 DNA sequence: TGTGCCAGCAGCCCAGACAGGGGTGCCTACGAGCAGTACTTC.

The chain couples TRBV29-1 to TRBJ2-1; D is unclear. CDR1 is SQVTM and CDR2 is ANQGSEA in the germline V gene. V was clipped by 6 bases and J by 10 bases, with 13 bases between them. The CDR3 has 11 amino acids. The CDR3 spells CSVVVQTEQFF. DNA of the CDR3: TGCAGCGTCGTGGTACAGACGGAGCAGTTCTTC.

The V and J genes are TRBV7-8 and TRBJ1-1; D not resolved. V shed 3 bases and J shed 1 base, with 18 bases lying between them. Germline assignment: CDR1 SGHVS and CDR2 FQNEAQ. The CDR3 runs 17 residues. This CDR3 reads CASSFQRGGSRNTEAFF. Written as DNA, the CDR3 is TGTGCCAGCAGCTTCCAACGGGGAGGGAGTAGGAACACTGAAGCTTTCTTT.

The chain is built from TRBV27 and TRBJ2-7; TRBD2 agrees at 10 bases. This CDR3 is built from 14 residues. Germline V gene lookup returns CDR1 MNHEY and CDR2 SMNVEV (reference sequence). With 4 bases clipped from V and 4 bases from J, the junction kept 4 bases outside the gene matches. The CDR3 DNA is TGTGCCAGCAGTTGGACTAGCGGAGATTACGAGCAGTACTTC. Protein: CASSWTSGDYEQYF.

The chain recombines TRBV5-4 with TRBJ1-4; D unclear. The V gene lost 1 base and the J gene lost 10 bases, with 8 bases spanning the gap. CDR1 is SGHNT, CDR2 YYREEE, per germline (reference sequence). The CDR3 runs to 12 residues. The CDR3 is CASSLIGGKLFF. The CDR3 DNA sequence: TGTGCCAGCAGCTTGATAGGAGGAAAACTGTTTTTT.